The 7 T cell receptor beta chains reported below all come from one sample, sequenced in a study of regulatory T cells in long-lasting Graves disease. The time point is: newly diagnosed GD, antithyroid drugs for less than 3 months. PBMC RNA was the source of the TCR library. Building of the TCR beta libraries involved iRepertoire HTBI primers and Arm-PCR of CDR3 regions. Using its own MiXCR run on the multiplex PCR reads, TCRdb lists one record per CDR3 protein. The sample holds around 250,000 distinct CDR3 sequences, 18% seen once. Sequencing was performed on peripheral blood mononuclear cells (PBMCs), taken at new diagnosis, from a patient treated with antithyroid drugs. The receptors shown here come from a female donor with Graves disease.

The V call is TRBV30, the J call TRBJ2-7; possible D gene TRBD2, 5 bases. CDR3 length: 15 amino acids. Trimming left V 4 bases short and J 0 bases short, with 16 bases between. Germline lookup yields CDR1 GTSNPN and CDR2 SVGIG (reference sequence). The chain's CDR3 is CAWIQKDGISYEQYF. DNA for the CDR3: TGTGCCTGGATACAAAAGGACGGGATCTCCTACGAGCAGTACTTC.

The V gene is TRBV11-2, the J gene TRBJ1-1; 8 nucleotides match TRBD1. This CDR3 is built from 13 residues. Looked up from germline, CDR1 is SGHAT and CDR2 is FQNNGV. Unmatched junction bases numbered 11, after V lost 7 bases and J lost 10 bases. The CDR3 is CASNRGGRMGAFF. The CDR3 DNA reads as TGTGCCAGCAACAGGGGGGGTAGGATGGGAGCTTTCTTT.

This clonotype came up many times. This rearrangement joins TRBV18 to TRBJ1-1, with TRBD1 as a possible D gene (5 bases). The V end was cut by 5 bases, the J end by 7 bases, with 14 bases between. The germline gives CDR1 KGHSH, CDR2 LQKENI. This CDR3 contains 13 residues. The CDR3 DNA reads as TGTGCCAGCTCATCACACCAGGGCAATGAAGCTTTCTTT. It codes for CASSSHQGNEAFF.

This clonotype came up many times. The rearrangement joins TRBV6-2 or TRBV6-3 to TRBJ1-2; no definite D call. Germline values: CDR1 MNHEY, CDR2 SVGEGT. V was cut by 5 bases and J by 0 bases, with 13 bases left in between. The CDR3 contains 15 residues. CDR3: CASSQPSSTNYGYTF. Here the CDR3 DNA reads TGTGCCAGCAGTCAACCGTCATCCACTAACTATGGCTACACCTTC.

This clonotype was seen repeatedly, ten times or more. This CDR3 is CASSSREGLDTEAFF. Written as DNA, the CDR3 is TGTGCCAGCAGTTCCCGGGAGGGATTGGACACTGAAGCTTTCTTT. This chain joins TRBV2 and TRBJ1-1, with unresolved D. The CDR3 has 15 amino acids. Germline V gene lookup returns CDR1 SNHLY and CDR2 FYNNEI. Trimming removed 5 bases from V and 3 bases from J, with 16 bases in between.

This sequence joins TRBV2 and TRBJ1-6; the D is unclear. The CDR3 is made up of 11 amino acids. CDR1 and CDR2 (germline): SNHLY, FYNNEI. V dropped 4 bases and J dropped 10 bases, with 5 bases sitting between them. CDR3 nucleotide sequence: TGTGCCAGCAGTGGTCCGTCACCCCTCCACTTT. It specifies CASSGPSPLHF. The variable domain in full, completed from reference TRBV2 and TRBJ1-6, reads EPEVTQTPSHQVTQMGQEVILRCVPISNHLYFYWYRQILGQKVEFLVSFYNNEISEKSEIFDDQFSVERPDGSNFTLKIRSTKLEDSAMYFCASSGPSPLHFGNGTRLTVT.

The chain employs TRBV4-1 and TRBJ1-1; weak D call: TRBD1 (5 bases). V shed 3 bases and J shed 1 base, with 9 bases lying between them. The CDR3 extends over 14 amino acids. Germline V gene lookup returns CDR1 MGHRA and CDR2 YSYEKL. CDR3 sequence (DNA): TGCGCCAGCAGCCACCCAACAGGGAACACTGAAGCTTTCTTT. Amino acids: CASSHPTGNTEAFF.